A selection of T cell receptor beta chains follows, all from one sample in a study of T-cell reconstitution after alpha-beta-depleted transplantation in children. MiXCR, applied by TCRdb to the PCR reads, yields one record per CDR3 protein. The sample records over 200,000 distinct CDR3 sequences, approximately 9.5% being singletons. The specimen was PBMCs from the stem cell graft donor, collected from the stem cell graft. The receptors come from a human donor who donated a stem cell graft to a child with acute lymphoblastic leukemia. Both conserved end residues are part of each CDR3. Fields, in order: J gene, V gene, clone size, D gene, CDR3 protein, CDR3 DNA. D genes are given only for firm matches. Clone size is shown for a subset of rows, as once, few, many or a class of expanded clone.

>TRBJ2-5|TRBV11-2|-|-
CASSRQALQETQYF
TGTGCCAGCAGCCGACAGGCCCTCCAAGAGACCCAGTACTTC
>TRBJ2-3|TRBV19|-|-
CASSMGLLLDTDTQYF
TGTGCCAGTAGTATGGGACTTCTACTGGACACAGATACGCAGTATTTT
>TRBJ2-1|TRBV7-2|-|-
CASSLVGGTTANEQFF
TGTGCCAGCAGCTTAGTGGGTGGGACGACGGCAAATGAGCAGTTCTTC
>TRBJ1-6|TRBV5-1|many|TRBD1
CASSWTGTDNSPLHF
TGCGCCAGCAGCTGGACGGGGACAGATAATTCACCCCTCCACTTT
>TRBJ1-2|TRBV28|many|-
CASSFPGGYTF
TGTGCCAGCAGTTTTCCGGGCGGCTACACCTTC
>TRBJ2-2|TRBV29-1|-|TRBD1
CSATGGRGTGELFF
TGCAGCGCGACAGGGGGCCGGGGTACCGGGGAGCTGTTTTTT
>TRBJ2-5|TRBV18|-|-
CASSPSVSLVETQYF
TGTGCCAGCTCACCGTCCGTCAGTCTGGTGGAGACCCAGTACTTC
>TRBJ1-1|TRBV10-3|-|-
CAISDLGVENTEAFF
TGTGCCATCAGTGATTTGGGTGTCGAGAACACTGAAGCTTTCTTT
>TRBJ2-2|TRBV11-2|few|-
CASSLNRVGGVNTGELFF
TGTGCCAGCAGCTTAAATCGGGTCGGCGGGGTGAACACCGGGGAGCTGTTTTTT
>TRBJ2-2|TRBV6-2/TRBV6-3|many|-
CASEEGITGELFF
TGTGCCAGCGAGGAGGGTATTACCGGGGAGCTGTTTTTT
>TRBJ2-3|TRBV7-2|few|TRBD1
CASSQDREDTQYF
TGTGCCAGCAGCCAGGACAGGGAGGATACGCAGTATTTT
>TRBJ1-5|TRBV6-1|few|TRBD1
CASSGGTGFNQPQHF
TGTGCCAGCAGTGGAGGGACAGGGTTCAATCAGCCCCAGCATTTT
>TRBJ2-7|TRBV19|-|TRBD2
CASSIDREGRQYF
TGTGCCAGTAGTATAGATCGGGAGGGGAGGCAGTACTTC
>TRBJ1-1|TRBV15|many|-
CATSRDLADEAFF
TGTGCCACCAGCAGAGATCTGGCAGACGAAGCTTTCTTT
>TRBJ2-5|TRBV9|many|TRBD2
CASSVDVSGGAQETQYF
TGTGCCAGCAGCGTGGACGTTAGCGGGGGGGCCCAAGAGACCCAGTACTTC
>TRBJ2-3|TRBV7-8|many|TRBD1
CASSLDRGRTDTQYF
TGTGCCAGCAGCTTAGACAGGGGGAGGACAGATACGCAGTATTTT
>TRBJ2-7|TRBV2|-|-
CASSVTGSSYEQYF
TGTGCCAGCAGTGTTACAGGGTCTTCCTACGAGCAGTACTTC
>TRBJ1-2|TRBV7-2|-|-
CASSPTGQKSNYGYTF
TGTGCCAGCAGCCCCACGGGGCAGAAGAGTAACTATGGCTACACCTTC
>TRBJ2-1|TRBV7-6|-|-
CASSQQDEQFF
TGTGCCAGCAGCCAGCAGGATGAGCAGTTCTTC
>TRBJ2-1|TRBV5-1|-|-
CASSLQQNSYNEQFF
TGCGCCAGCAGCTTGCAACAGAACTCCTACAATGAGCAGTTCTTC
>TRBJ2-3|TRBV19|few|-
CASSTDHGADTQYF
TGTGCCAGTAGTACCGATCATGGCGCAGATACGCAGTATTTT
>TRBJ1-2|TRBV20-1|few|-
CSASVREWGYTF
TGCAGTGCTAGTGTACGGGAGTGGGGCTACACCTTC
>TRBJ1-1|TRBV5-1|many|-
CASSPDSFLLAFF
TGCGCCAGCAGCCCTGACAGTTTTCTGTTAGCTTTCTTT
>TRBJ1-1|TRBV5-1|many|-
CASSLETGSGAFF
TGCGCCAGCAGCTTGGAGACGGGCTCCGGGGCTTTCTTT
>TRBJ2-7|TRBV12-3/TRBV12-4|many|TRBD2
CASSYGPASGGREQYF
TGTGCCAGCAGTTACGGCCCAGCTAGCGGGGGCCGCGAGCAGTACTTC
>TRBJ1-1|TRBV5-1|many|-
CASSLADQGPYRNTEAFF
TGCGCCAGCAGCTTGGCCGATCAAGGACCCTATAGGAACACTGAAGCTTTCTTT
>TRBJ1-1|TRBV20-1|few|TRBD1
CSARQGQAAAFF
TGCAGTGCCCGCCAGGGACAGGCCGCGGCTTTCTTT
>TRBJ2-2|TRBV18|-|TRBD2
CASSPRLTSGGNTGELFF
TGTGCCAGCTCACCACGGTTGACTAGCGGGGGGAACACCGGGGAGCTGTTTTTT